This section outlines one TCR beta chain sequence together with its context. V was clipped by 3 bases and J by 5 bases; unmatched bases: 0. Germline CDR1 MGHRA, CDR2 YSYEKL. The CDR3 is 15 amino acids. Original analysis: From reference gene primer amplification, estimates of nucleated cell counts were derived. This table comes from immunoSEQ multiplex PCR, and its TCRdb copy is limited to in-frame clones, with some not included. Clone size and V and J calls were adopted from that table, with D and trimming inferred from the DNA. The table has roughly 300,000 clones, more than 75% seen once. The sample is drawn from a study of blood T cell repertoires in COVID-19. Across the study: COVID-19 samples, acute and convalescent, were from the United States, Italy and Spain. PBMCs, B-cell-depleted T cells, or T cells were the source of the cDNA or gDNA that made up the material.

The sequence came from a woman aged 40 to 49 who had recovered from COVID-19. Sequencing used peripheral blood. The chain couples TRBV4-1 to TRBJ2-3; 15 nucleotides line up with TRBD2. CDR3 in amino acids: CASSQGLAGGDTQYF. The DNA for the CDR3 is TGCGCCAGCAGCCAGGGACTAGCGGGGGGAGATACGCAGTATTTT.